This TCR beta chain was retrieved from a study of immune cell composition in non-small cell lung cancer. General observations from the study: Squamous carcinomas (approximately 80%) more often had tumour-associated clones >0.5% than adenocarcinomas (approximately 35%). Shared sequences between tumour-reactive and dominant in vivo clones were not proven. TIL tumour reactivity correlated with maximal tumour-associated clone frequency in adenocarcinoma.

Of note for this clone: What it binds is not known.

V was pared by 0 bases and J by 8 bases, with 1 base of the junction left unmatched. Germline CDR1 reads SGHDT; CDR2 reads YYEEEE. This CDR3 has 13 amino acids. Normal lung was sampled as far from the tumour as possible, at least 3 cm. Genomic DNA came from frozen unsorted single-cell suspensions. Generated by immunoSEQ multiplex PCR, the TCRdb table keeps only in-frame clones and is missing some. The table records over 7,000 clones, roughly 77% of them present only once. The chain employs TRBV5-6 and TRBJ2-1; 8 nucleotides match TRBD2. The specimen sequenced was non-adjacent lung tissue. This TCR came from a human donor with non-small cell lung cancer. The CDR3 protein is CASSLASGYEQFF. CDR3 in DNA: TGTGCCAGCAGCTTGGCTAGCGGGTATGAGCAGTTCTTC.